A single sample is the source of the 19 T cell receptor beta chains below, sequenced in a study of blood T cells in healthy people across ages. Alongside a J-beta primer mix, a sample-barcoded 5' primer served in a second PCR lasting 7 to 11 cycles. TCRdb itself ran the 5' RACE reads through MiXCR, one entry per CDR3 protein. The table shows some 1.6 million distinct CDR3 sequences, with about 31% occurring only once. Material: blood. Receptors originate from a woman aged 25 to 39 in good health.

This clonotype was detected only a few times. The chain joins TRBV2 to TRBJ1-4; no clear D. The V gene's germline CDR1 is SNHLY and CDR2 FYNNEI. Trimming removed 8 bases at V and 9 bases at J, with 16 bases between. The CDR3 sequence is 13 residues long. CDR3 bases: TGTGCCAGCGGGGTCCGGGATGGGAAAAAACTGTTTTTT. Amino acid sequence: CASGVRDGKKLFF.

This clonotype was counted a single time. The J gene is TRBJ1-1, the V gene TRBV12-5, with D maybe TRBD1 (5 bases). This CDR3 has 16 residues. Germline V gives CDR1 LGHNT, CDR2 FRNRAP. V gave up 2 bases and J gave up 3 bases, with 16 bases separating them. In DNA, the CDR3 is TGTGCTAGTGGTTTGAGGGGCGGGGCGGGGCACACTGAAGCTTTCTTT. Protein product: CASGLRGGAGHTEAFF. Based on the CDR3 plus reference TRBV12-5 and TRBJ1-1, the full variable domain is DARVTQTPRHKVTEMGQEVTMRCQPILGHNTVFWYRQTMMQGLELLAYFRNRAPLDDSGMPKDRFSAEMPDATLATLKIQPSEPRDSAVYFCASGLRGGAGHTEAFFGQGTRLTVV.

The chain links TRBV27 to TRBJ1-1; perhaps TRBD1 as D (5 bases). The CDR3 runs to 15 residues. V lost 5 bases and J 4 bases, leaving 17 bases between the germline ends. Germline V gene lookup returns CDR1 MNHEY and CDR2 SMNVEV (reference sequence). CDR3 sequence (DNA): TGTGCCAGCAGTCCCCGTCTAGGGGTGAGCACTGAAGCTTTCTTT. Translation gives CASSPRLGVSTEAFF.

This clonotype was counted between two and nine times. This chain joins TRBV6-1 and TRBJ2-7; D is tentatively TRBD1 or TRBD2 (6 bases each). The CDR3 contains 15 residues. The germline CDR1 and CDR2 sequences are MNHNS and SASEGT. Trimming took off 1 base at V and 3 bases at J, with 13 bases between the two ends. The CDR3 region has the DNA TGTGCCAGCAGTGAAGGGAAACAGGGAGGCTACGAGCAGTACTTC. This encodes CASSEGKQGGYEQYF.

This rearrangement joins TRBV21-1 to TRBJ1-4. TRBV21-1 is designated a pseudogene. This CDR3 region has 14 residues. The CDR3 here is CASSKGLVGEKLFF. The CDR3 DNA follows: TGTGCCAGCAGCAAAGGGCTGGTGGGTGAAAAACTGTTTTTT.

The sample holds many counts of this clonotype. The chain is built from TRBV12-3 or TRBV12-4 and TRBJ1-2, with D perhaps matching TRBD1 (5 bases). The CDR3 totals 12 residues. Trimming removed 5 bases at V and 5 bases at J, with 9 bases between. The CDR3 bases are TGTGCCAGCAGTGACAGCGGATATGGCTACACCTTC. Amino acid sequence: CASSDSGYGYTF.

The genes are TRBV6-1 and TRBJ1-6, with 7 bases matching TRBD1. V lost 3 bases to trimming and J lost 10 bases; unmatched junction nucleotides: 9. Per the germline V gene, CDR1 is MNHNS and CDR2 is SASEGT. The CDR3 covers 15 residues. CDR3 amino acids: CASSDRTGVGSPLHF. In DNA form, the CDR3 reads TGTGCCAGCAGTGACAGAACAGGGGTGGGATCACCCCTCCACTTT.

This rearrangement joins TRBV10-3 to TRBJ2-1, with D tentatively TRBD1 (5 bases). V lost 7 bases and J lost 0, with 16 bases in between. This CDR3 is built from 16 residues. The germline gives CDR1 ENHRY, CDR2 SYGVKD. CDR3 loop: CAIKVGAGISYNEQFF. CDR3 bases: TGTGCCATCAAAGTTGGGGCTGGGATCTCCTACAATGAGCAGTTCTTC.

The gene calls are TRBV3-1 and TRBJ2-5, with D unclear. The V gene lost 0 bases and the J gene lost 5 bases, with 10 bases spanning the gap. Germline lookup yields CDR1 LGHDT and CDR2 YNNKEL (reference sequence). The CDR3 loop spans 14 amino acids. The CDR3 protein is CASSQESAGETQYF. For the CDR3, the DNA is TGTGCCAGCAGCCAAGAGTCGGCCGGGGAGACCCAGTACTTC.

The chain links TRBV24-1 to TRBJ2-1; possible D gene TRBD2, 6 bases. The V gene lost 2 bases and the J gene lost 8 bases, with 15 bases spanning the gap. This CDR3 has 15 residues. Germline assignment: CDR1 KGHDR and CDR2 SFDVKD. CDR3 amino acids: CATSDWDSGGDEQFF. In DNA form, the CDR3 reads TGTGCCACCAGTGATTGGGACTCCGGTGGGGATGAGCAGTTCTTC.

This chain uses TRBV20-1 with TRBJ2-5; 8 nucleotides align to TRBD2. The CDR3 has 15 amino acids. The junction had 14 bases not matched to a gene; V was cut back by 0 bases and J by 11 bases. In germline, CDR1 is DFQATT, CDR2 SNEGSKA (reference sequence). CDR3 sequence reads: CSARDPTSGRTEQYF. The CDR3 coding sequence is TGCAGTGCTAGAGATCCTACTAGCGGTCGCACGGAGCAGTACTTC.

In this sample, this clonotype turned up many times. The chain recombines TRBV5-1 with TRBJ2-7; D perhaps matches TRBD2 (6 bases). This CDR3 has 14 amino acids. The V end was cut by 4 bases, the J end by 1 base, with 12 bases between. CDR1 SGHRS and CDR2 YFSETQ come from the germline V gene. This CDR3 reads CASSGGLPSYEQYF. The CDR3 nucleotides are TGCGCCAGCAGCGGGGGACTTCCATCCTACGAGCAGTACTTC.

The chain joins TRBV5-1 to TRBJ2-7; D is perhaps TRBD1 (6 bases). Germline assignment: CDR1 SGHRS and CDR2 YFSETQ. CDR3 length: 14 residues. Trimming took 4 bases from V and 7 from J, leaving 18 bases between them. This CDR3 reads CASSSGQPEREQYF. The CDR3 region has the DNA TGCGCCAGCAGCAGCGGACAGCCAGAAAGGGAGCAGTACTTC.

The chain's CDR3 is CASRGTVEYF. CDR3 nucleotide sequence: TGTGCCTCCCGAGGGACAGTGGAGTACTTC. The chain recombines TRBV30 with TRBJ2-5; 7 bases match TRBD1. The V gene end was trimmed by 7 bases and the J gene end by 12 bases; junction bases not matched to a gene: 8. Germline V gene lookup returns CDR1 GTSNPN and CDR2 SVGIG (reference sequence). The CDR3 is 10 amino acids.

This clonotype has only a few counts. DNA for the CDR3: TGTGCCATCAGTGCGGGGAACACCGGGGAGCTGTTTTTT. Amino acid sequence: CAISAGNTGELFF. The chain recombines TRBV10-3 with TRBJ2-2; no clear D. Germline CDR1 reads ENHRY; CDR2 reads SYGVKD. With 4 bases removed from V and 1 base from J, the gap between germline ends came to 4 bases. The CDR3 has 13 residues.

About this clonotype itself: Just one base apart from a much larger clone, this may be a read error. V and J are TRBV20-1 and TRBJ2-3, with D possibly TRBD2 on 6 matching bases. The CDR3 contains 12 residues. Per the germline V gene, CDR1 is DFQATT and CDR2 is SNEGSKA (reference sequence). The CDR3 nucleotides read TGCACCATAGCGGAGGGCACAGATACGCAGTATTTT. Its translation is CTIAEGTDTQYF.

The V call is TRBV28, the J call TRBJ1-2; TRBD1 matches 7 bases. Looked up from germline, CDR1 is MDHEN and CDR2 is SYDVKM. This CDR3 contains 16 residues. The V and J ends lost 6 bases and 8 bases, in that order; junction bases with no gene match: 18. CDR3 sequence: CASRRTGVTGIYGYTF. For the CDR3, the DNA is TGTGCCAGCAGGCGGACGGGCGTGACAGGGATCTACGGCTACACCTTC.

J is TRBJ2-1 and V is TRBV27, with 8 bases aligning to TRBD2. The CDR3 runs to 17 residues. V dropped 5 bases and J dropped 8; count of bases not matched to a gene: 17. From germline, CDR1 is MNHEY and CDR2 SMNVEV (reference sequence). CDR3 DNA: TGTGCCAGCAGTCCCCTCTCAGCTAGCGGGTATTGCTATGAGCAGTTCTTC. Amino acids: CASSPLSASGYCYEQFF.

This clonotype occurred many times. This chain connects TRBV29-1 to TRBJ2-7; the D is unclear. Trimming stripped 5 bases from V and 6 bases from J, with 17 bases between. Looked up from germline, CDR1 is SQVTM and CDR2 is ANQGSEA. CDR3 size: 13 residues. The CDR3 spells CSVRLGPDGEQYF. As DNA, the CDR3 is TGCAGCGTTCGTTTAGGGCCCGATGGCGAGCAGTACTTC.